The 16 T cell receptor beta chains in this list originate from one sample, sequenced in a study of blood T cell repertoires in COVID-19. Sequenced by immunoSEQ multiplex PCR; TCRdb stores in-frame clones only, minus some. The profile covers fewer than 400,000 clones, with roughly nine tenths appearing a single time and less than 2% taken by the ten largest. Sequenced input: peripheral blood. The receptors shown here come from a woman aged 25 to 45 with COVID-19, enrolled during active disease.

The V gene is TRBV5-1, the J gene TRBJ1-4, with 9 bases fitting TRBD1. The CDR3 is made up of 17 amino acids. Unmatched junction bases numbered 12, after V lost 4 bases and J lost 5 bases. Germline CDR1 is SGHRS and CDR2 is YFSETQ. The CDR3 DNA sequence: TGCGCCAGCAGCGCGGGACAGGGTGTTATGGGGAATGAAAAACTGTTTTTT. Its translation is CASSAGQGVMGNEKLFF. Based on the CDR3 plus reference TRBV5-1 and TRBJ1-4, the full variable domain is KAGVTQTPRYLIKTRGQQVTLSCSPISGHRSVSWYQQTPGQGLQFLFEYFSETQRNKGNFPGRFSGRQFSNSRSEMNVSTLELGDSALYLCASSAGQGVMGNEKLFFGSGTQLSVL.

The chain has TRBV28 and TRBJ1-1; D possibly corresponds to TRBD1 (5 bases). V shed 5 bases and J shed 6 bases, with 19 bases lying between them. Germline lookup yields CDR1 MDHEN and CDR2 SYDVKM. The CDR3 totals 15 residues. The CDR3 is CASSVLRRGLSEAFF. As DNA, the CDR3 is TGTGCCAGCAGTGTCCTCCGGAGGGGCCTATCTGAAGCTTTCTTT.

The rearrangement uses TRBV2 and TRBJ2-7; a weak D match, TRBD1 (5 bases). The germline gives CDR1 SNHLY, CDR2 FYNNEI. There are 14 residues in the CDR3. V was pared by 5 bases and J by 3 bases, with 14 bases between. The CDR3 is CASSRLTASYEQYF. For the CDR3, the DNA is TGTGCCAGCAGTAGATTGACAGCGAGCTACGAGCAGTACTTC.

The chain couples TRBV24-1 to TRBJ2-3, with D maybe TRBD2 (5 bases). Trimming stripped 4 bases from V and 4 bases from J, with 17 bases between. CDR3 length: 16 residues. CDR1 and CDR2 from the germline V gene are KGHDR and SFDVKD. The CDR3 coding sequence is TGTGCCACCAGTGACAGACCACTAGGGCTCGCAGATACGCAGTATTTT. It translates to CATSDRPLGLADTQYF.

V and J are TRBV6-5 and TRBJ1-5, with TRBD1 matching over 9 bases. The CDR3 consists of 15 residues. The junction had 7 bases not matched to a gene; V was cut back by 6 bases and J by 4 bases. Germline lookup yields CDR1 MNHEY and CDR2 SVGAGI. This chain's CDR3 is CASRPDRGGNQPQHF. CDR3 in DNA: TGTGCCAGCAGACCCGACAGGGGGGGGAATCAGCCCCAGCATTTT.

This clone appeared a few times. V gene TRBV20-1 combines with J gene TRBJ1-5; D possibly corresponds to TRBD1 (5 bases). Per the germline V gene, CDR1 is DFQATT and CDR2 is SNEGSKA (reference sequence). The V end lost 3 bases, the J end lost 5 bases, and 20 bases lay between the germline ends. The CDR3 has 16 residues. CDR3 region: CSASRPDAGSYQPQHF. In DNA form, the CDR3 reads TGCAGTGCTAGTCGTCCCGACGCAGGGTCTTATCAGCCCCAGCATTTT.

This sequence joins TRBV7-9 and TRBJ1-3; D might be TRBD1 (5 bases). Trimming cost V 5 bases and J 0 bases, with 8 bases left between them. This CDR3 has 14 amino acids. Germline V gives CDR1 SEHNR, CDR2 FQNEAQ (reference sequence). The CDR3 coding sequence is TGTGCCAGCAGCCCGACAGTCTCTGGAAACACCATATATTTT. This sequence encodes CASSPTVSGNTIYF.

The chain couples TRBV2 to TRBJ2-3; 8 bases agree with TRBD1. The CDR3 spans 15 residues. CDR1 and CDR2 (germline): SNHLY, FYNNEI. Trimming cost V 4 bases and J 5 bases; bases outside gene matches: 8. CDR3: CASSVWQGAGDTQYF. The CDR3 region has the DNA TGTGCCAGCAGTGTGTGGCAGGGGGCGGGAGATACGCAGTATTTT.

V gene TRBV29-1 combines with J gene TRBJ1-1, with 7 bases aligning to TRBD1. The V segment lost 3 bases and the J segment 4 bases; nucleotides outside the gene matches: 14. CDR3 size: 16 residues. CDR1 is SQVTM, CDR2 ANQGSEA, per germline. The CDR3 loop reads CSVDPPSGTDSTEAFF. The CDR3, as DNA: TGCAGCGTTGACCCCCCGTCCGGGACAGACTCCACTGAAGCTTTCTTT. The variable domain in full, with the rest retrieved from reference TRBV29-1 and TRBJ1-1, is SAVISQKPSRDICQRGTSLTIQCQVDSQVTMMFWYRQQPGQSLTLIATANQGSEATYESGFVIDKFPISRPNLTFSTLTVSNMSPEDSSIYLCSVDPPSGTDSTEAFFGQGTRLTVV.

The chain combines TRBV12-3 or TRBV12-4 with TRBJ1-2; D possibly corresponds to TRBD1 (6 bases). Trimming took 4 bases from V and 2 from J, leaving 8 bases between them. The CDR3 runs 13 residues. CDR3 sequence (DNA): TGTGCCAGCAGTTGGACAGTAAACTATGGCTACACCTTC. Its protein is CASSWTVNYGYTF.

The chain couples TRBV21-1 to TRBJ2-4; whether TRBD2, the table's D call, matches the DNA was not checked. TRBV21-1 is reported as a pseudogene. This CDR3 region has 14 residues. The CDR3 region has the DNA TGTGCCAGCCCGCTTCGGAGTTCCAAAAACATTCAGTACTTC. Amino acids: CASPLRSSKNIQYF.

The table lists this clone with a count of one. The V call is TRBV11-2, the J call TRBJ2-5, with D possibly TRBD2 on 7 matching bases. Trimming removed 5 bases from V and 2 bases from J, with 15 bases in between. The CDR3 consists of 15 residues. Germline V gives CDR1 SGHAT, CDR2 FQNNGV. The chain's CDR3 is CASSPRGRGQETQYF. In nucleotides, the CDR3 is TGTGCCAGCAGCCCCCGGGGGCGGGGGCAAGAGACCCAGTACTTC.

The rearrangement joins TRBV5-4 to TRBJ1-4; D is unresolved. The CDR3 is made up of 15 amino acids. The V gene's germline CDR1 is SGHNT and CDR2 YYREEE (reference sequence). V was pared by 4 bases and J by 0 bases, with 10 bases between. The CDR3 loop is CASSPDGATNEKLFF. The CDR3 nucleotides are TGTGCCAGCAGCCCAGACGGGGCAACTAATGAAAAACTGTTTTTT. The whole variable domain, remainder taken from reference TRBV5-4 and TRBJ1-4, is ETGVTQSPTHLIKTRGQQVTLRCSSQSGHNTVSWYQQALGQGPQFIFQYYREEENGRGNFPPRFSGLQFPNYSSELNVNALELDDSALYLCASSPDGATNEKLFFGSGTQLSVL.

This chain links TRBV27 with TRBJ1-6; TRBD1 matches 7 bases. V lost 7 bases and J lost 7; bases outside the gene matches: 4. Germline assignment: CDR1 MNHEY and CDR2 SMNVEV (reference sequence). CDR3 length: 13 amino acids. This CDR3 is CASTWDRNSPLHF. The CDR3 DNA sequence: TGTGCCAGCACTTGGGACAGAAATTCACCCCTCCACTTT.

In DNA form, the CDR3 reads TGTGCCAGCAGTGAGGACACAGGGGTGAGTGGCTACACCTTC. This codes for CASSEDTGVSGYTF. This sequence joins TRBV2 and TRBJ1-2; 7 bases align to TRBD1. CDR1 is SNHLY, CDR2 FYNNEI, per germline. The CDR3 is made up of 14 amino acids. Trimming took 3 bases from V and 7 from J; bases not matched to a gene: 8.

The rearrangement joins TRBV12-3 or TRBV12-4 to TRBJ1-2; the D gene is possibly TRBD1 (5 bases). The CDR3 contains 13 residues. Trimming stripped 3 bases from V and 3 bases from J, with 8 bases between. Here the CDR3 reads CASSFQGDYGYTF. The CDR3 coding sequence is TGTGCCAGCAGTTTTCAGGGTGACTATGGCTACACCTTC.